This T cell receptor beta chain stems from a study of blood T cell repertoires in COVID-19. J lost 3 bases, V lost 2 bases, and 3 bases had no gene match. Germline V gene lookup returns CDR1 SGHNT and CDR2 YYREEE (reference sequence). The CDR3 covers 15 residues. Sequencing was performed with immunoSEQ multiplex PCR; in TCRdb, only in-frame clones are kept and a portion is missing. The table shows around 160,000 clones, with 70% to 90% occurring only once. Participants spanned ages about 18 to 90 years and resided in about two dozen US areas. The receptor comes from a woman aged 25 to 39 with acute COVID-19. V is TRBV5-4 and J is TRBJ2-1; 9 bases map to TRBD2. The sequenced material came from PBMCs or T cells enriched from blood (not recorded which). CDR3 in amino acids: CASSFRAGGYNEQFF. The DNA of the CDR3 is TGTGCCAGCAGCTTTCGAGCGGGAGGCTACAATGAGCAGTTCTTC.